This is a list of T cell receptor beta chains from one sample in a study of tumor-infiltrating lymphocytes in primary liver carcinoma. TCRdb analysed the multiplex PCR reads with MiXCR anew, one entry per CDR3 protein. The sample includes about 310,000 distinct CDR3 sequences, around three fifths of them seen just once. Material for sequencing was peripheral blood. Source of these receptors: a man aged 35 to 55 with primary liver carcinoma and hepatitis B virus infection. CDR3s include the opening cysteine and the closing phenylalanine or tryptophan. A D gene is named only where the DNA matches it firmly. Size is stated for part of the rows, as once, few or many counts, or as a class when the clone is expanded.

D gene	J gene	V gene	clone size	CDR3 protein	CDR3 DNA
TRBD2	TRBJ2-1	TRBV7-8	-	CASSSPGVVAGGKQFF	TGTGCCAGCAGCTCCCCCGGGGTGGTAGCGGGCGGTAAGCAGTTCTTC
-	TRBJ1-1	TRBV4-1	many	CASSQGFLRTEAFF	TGCGCCAGCAGCCAAGGTTTTCTCCGGACTGAAGCTTTCTTT
TRBD1	TRBJ2-7	TRBV6-5	-	CTSSSNRRQGLYEQYF	TGTACCAGCAGTTCCAACCGTAGACAGGGGCTCTACGAGCAGTACTTC
TRBD2	TRBJ2-3	TRBV28	-	CASSGGTRVDTQYF	TGTGCCAGCAGCGGTGGGACTAGAGTAGATACGCAGTATTTT
TRBD2	TRBJ2-5	TRBV30	-	CAWSAGPSGSQQETQYF	TGTGCCTGGAGTGCAGGCCCTAGCGGGAGCCAACAGGAGACCCAGTACTTC
TRBD2	TRBJ2-3	TRBV5-1	-	CASSSRTSGFSDTQYF	TGCGCCAGCAGCTCGCGGACTAGCGGGTTTTCAGATACGCAGTATTTT
TRBD2	TRBJ2-2	TRBV29-1	-	CSVIYGGTRELFF	TGCAGCGTTATATACGGGGGGACCCGGGAGCTGTTTTTT
-	TRBJ2-1	TRBV6-2/TRBV6-3	-	CASSYRGNSEQFF	TGTGCCAGTAGTTACAGAGGGAACAGTGAGCAGTTCTTC
TRBD1	TRBJ2-5	TRBV10-3	many	CAISWDRGETQYF	TGTGCCATCAGTTGGGACAGGGGAGAGACCCAGTACTTC
-	TRBJ2-5	TRBV5-1	few	CASSRREETQYF	TGCGCCAGCAGTCGGAGGGAGGAGACCCAGTACTTC
TRBD1	TRBJ2-3	TRBV29-1	few	CSALPRGSSGTQYF	TGCAGCGCCCTTCCCAGGGGGTCCTCAGGTACGCAGTATTTT
TRBD1	TRBJ1-1	TRBV4-2	once	CANRGGQGPKAFF	TGTGCCAACCGGGGCGGACAGGGCCCTAAAGCTTTCTTT
-	TRBJ1-6	TRBV11-2	medium-sized	CASSLDWGSPLHF	TGTGCCAGCAGCTTAGATTGGGGTTCACCCCTCCACTTT
-	TRBJ2-7	TRBV11-1	once	CASSSSRGDERYF	TGTGCCAGCAGCTCCTCGCGGGGTGACGAGCGGTACTTC
-	TRBJ2-3	TRBV11-2	-	CVCSLPRNTDTQYF	TGTGTCTGCAGCTTACCCAGAAACACAGATACGCAGTATTTT
-	TRBJ2-7	TRBV29-1	many	CSVENTYEQYF	TGCAGCGTTGAAAATACCTACGAGCAGTACTTC
-	TRBJ2-3	TRBV6-4	-	CASSFEYGDTQYF	TGTGCCAGCAGTTTCGAGTACGGAGATACGCAGTATTTT
-	TRBJ2-1	TRBV11-3	-	CGSSLLQEASYNEQFF	TGTGGCAGCAGCTTATTGCAGGAGGCCTCTTACAATGAGCAGTTCTTC
-	TRBJ2-2	TRBV11-3	-	CASSPQSDGGLFF	TGTGCCAGCAGCCCCCAGAGCGACGGGGGGCTGTTTTTT
-	TRBJ2-5	TRBV6-5	many	CASSPDWETQYF	TGTGCCAGCAGTCCCGACTGGGAGACCCAGTACTTC
TRBD1	TRBJ2-2	TRBV11-1	-	CANSSPGTGRTGELFF	TGTGCCAACAGCTCGCCCGGGACAGGGAGGACCGGGGAGCTGTTTTTT
-	TRBJ2-5	TRBV14	many	CASSHRVGGWETQYF	TGTGCCAGCAGCCACAGAGTCGGGGGCTGGGAGACCCAGTACTTC
-	TRBJ1-1	TRBV4-2	many	CASSFGGRGYDTEAFF	TGTGCCAGCAGCTTCGGGGGGCGCGGGTACGACACTGAAGCTTTCTTT
-	TRBJ2-5	TRBV7-9	-	CASSRLGGLGETQYF	TGTGCCAGCAGCCGTCTCGGGGGACTGGGAGAGACCCAGTACTTC
-	TRBJ2-7	TRBV7-9	-	CASSFDSSVNEQYF	TGTGCCAGCAGTTTTGACTCCTCCGTCAACGAGCAGTACTTC
TRBD2	TRBJ2-1	TRBV5-5	-	CASSTGTNSYNGQFF	TGTGCCAGCAGCACCGGGACTAACTCCTACAATGGGCAGTTCTTC
TRBD2	TRBJ2-2	TRBV11-1	-	CASSQGLAGVNTGELFF	TGTGCCAGCAGCCAGGGACTAGCGGGAGTCAACACTGGGGAGCTGTTTTTT
TRBD1	TRBJ1-5	TRBV6-1	-	CASSVPNTGVLSNQPQHF	TGTGCCAGCAGTGTCCCTAATACAGGGGTACTAAGCAATCAGCCCCAGCATTTT
-	TRBJ2-7	TRBV11-1	many	CASSPKTGGSSYEQYF	TGTGCCAGCAGCCCAAAGACAGGCGGGAGCTCCTACGAGCAGTACTTC
TRBD2	TRBJ2-1	TRBV5-1	-	CASSFGLAGGPGEQFF	TGCGCCAGCAGCTTTGGACTAGCGGGAGGGCCCGGTGAGCAGTTCTTC
-	TRBJ2-3	TRBV14	once	CASSREYTDTRYF	TGTGCCAGCAGCCGAGAATACACAGATACACGGTATTTT
TRBD1	TRBJ2-3	TRBV4-3	-	CASTQGGQGPDTQYF	TGCGCCAGCACCCAAGGGGGACAGGGACCAGACACGCAGTATTTT
-	TRBJ2-2	TRBV4-3	few	CASSQGGGDGESFF	TGCGCCAGCAGCCAAGGCGGGGGCGACGGGGAGTCGTTTTTT
-	TRBJ2-5	TRBV5-1	few	CASSFSRQETQYF	TGCGCCAGCAGCTTTAGCAGGCAAGAGACCCAGTACTTC
-	TRBJ2-1	TRBV12-3/TRBV12-4	-	CASSFSASANVQFF	TGTGCCAGCAGTTTTTCAGCTAGCGCCAATGTGCAGTTCTTC
-	TRBJ2-2	TRBV6-5	-	CATNFTRELFF	TGTGCCACCAACTTCACCAGGGAGCTGTTTTTT
TRBD1	TRBJ1-4	TRBV29-1	-	CGAGTGNEKLFF	TGCGGCGCCGGGACAGGGAATGAAAAACTGTTTTTT
TRBD2	TRBJ2-5	TRBV5-1	many	CASTASGTETQYF	TGCGCCAGCACCGCTAGCGGGACGGAGACCCAGTACTTC
-	TRBJ2-1	TRBV30	-	CAWTRSRAGEQFF	TGTGCCTGGACTAGGAGCAGGGCGGGAGAGCAGTTCTTC
-	TRBJ2-3	TRBV21-1	few	CASSLTSGRAGDTQYF	TGTGCCAGCAGCCTTACTAGCGGGAGGGCCGGAGATACGCAGTATTTT
-	TRBJ2-2	TRBV4-3	-	CASNRAPNVDTGEQFF	TGCGCCAGCAACCGAGCCCCAAACGTGGACACCGGGGAGCAGTTTTTT
TRBD1	TRBJ2-7	TRBV14	many	CASSHRPGQGGEQYF	TGTGCCAGCAGCCACAGACCGGGACAGGGCGGCGAGCAGTACTTC
-	TRBJ2-3	TRBV6-1	-	CASSPTIGRLNTQYF	TGTGCCAGCAGTCCGACTATCGGGAGATTAAATACGCAGTATTTT
-	TRBJ2-1	TRBV20-1	-	CSAGLQSSYNEQFF	TGCAGTGCCGGACTTCAGAGCTCCTACAATGAGCAGTTCTTC
TRBD2	TRBJ2-1	TRBV5-1	few	CASSPGLGRVF	TGCGCCAGCAGCCCCGGACTAGGGAGGGTCTTC
-	TRBJ2-5	TRBV11-2	-	CTSSFRQATVGETQYF	TGTACCAGCAGCTTTCGACAGGCGACAGTGGGAGAGACCCAATACTTC
-	TRBJ2-2	TRBV6-6	-	CASSLTPPPNTGELFF	TGTGCCAGCAGTCTCACCCCCCCTCCGAACACCGGGGAGCTGTTTTTT
-	TRBJ1-5	TRBV6-1	many	CASNPTGRNQPQHF	TGTGCCAGCAATCCGACAGGTCGCAATCAGCCCCAGCATTTT
TRBD2	TRBJ2-3	TRBV5-1	-	CASSLGTSGSWTDMQYF	TGCGCCAGCAGCCTGGGGACTAGCGGGAGTTGGACAGATATGCAGTATTTT
TRBD2	TRBJ2-1	TRBV11-3	once	CASSSPRLAGINEQFF	TGTGCCAGCAGCTCTCCAAGACTAGCGGGGATTAATGAGCAGTTCTTC
TRBD2	TRBJ2-5	TRBV12-3/TRBV12-4	-	CVSILPGRGETQYF	TGTGTCAGCATCCTCCCCGGGAGGGGAGAGACCCAGTACTTC
TRBD2	TRBJ2-1	TRBV6-5	many	CASSHRTSGRRNEQFF	TGTGCCAGCAGTCACCGGACTAGCGGGAGGAGGAATGAGCAGTTCTTC
-	TRBJ1-2	TRBV11-1	-	CVNSPGQGNYGYTF	TGTGTCAACAGCCCCGGTCAGGGTAACTATGGCTACACCTTC
-	TRBJ2-2	TRBV5-1	-	CTSSGTSNTGELFF	TGCACCAGCAGCGGGACATCGAACACCGGGGAGCTGTTTTTT
-	TRBJ1-2	TRBV6-5	-	CASNVQRIPGYTF	TGTGCCAGCAACGTACAGAGGATTCCTGGCTACACCTTC
TRBD2	TRBJ2-7	TRBV10-1	few	CASSEGGSGSYEQYF	TGCGCCAGCAGTGAGGGCGGGAGTGGAAGCTACGAGCAGTACTTC
-	TRBJ2-7	TRBV6-2/TRBV6-3	-	CASSLADRRYEQYF	TGTGCCAGTAGTTTAGCAGATCGCAGGTACGAGCAGTACTTC
TRBD1	TRBJ2-1	TRBV11-1	-	CDSSFRQGRSYNEQFF	TGTGACAGCAGCTTTAGACAGGGTAGATCCTACAATGAGCAGTTCTTC
-	TRBJ2-5	TRBV12-3/TRBV12-4	few	CASSSHATSTETQYF	TGTGCCAGCAGTTCCCACGCCACTAGCACGGAGACCCAGTACTTC